The sequence of this T cell receptor beta chain was determined in a study of immune characterization of retroperitoneal liposarcoma. The V gene lost 0 bases and the J gene lost 0 bases, with 17 bases spanning the gap. CDR3 length: 18 residues. Germline values: CDR1 SGHDT, CDR2 YYEEEE. This clonotype was picked up a small number of times. Each CDR3 protein gets one entry after TCRdb re-called the PCR reads with MiXCR. The sample contains several thousand distinct CDR3 sequences, about 29% of which appear only once. The sample consisted of tumor tissue. This sequence was found in a female donor with retroperitoneal liposarcoma. J is TRBJ2-3 and V is TRBV5-6; D is unclear. This CDR3 reads CASSLVTLGISSTDTQYF. The CDR3 DNA reads as TGTGCCAGCAGCTTGGTCACCTTAGGTATTTCTAGCACAGATACGCAGTATTTT.